This record covers a single T cell receptor beta chain. The specificity of this receptor is unknown. The input lacks base qualities; no much larger clone sits a single base away. The treatment or condition label here, explained by the study, means: randomized to nivolumab then ipilimumab (arm A) or the reverse (arm B). None of the trial patients had been given prior DNA-damaging chemotherapy. On a FACS Aria II flow cytometer, live CD3+CD8+ cells that were negative for CD19 and CD56 were sorted from thawed PBMCs. The samples were obtained from melanoma patients enrolled in CheckMate 064, an open-label, randomized phase II trial testing sequential checkpoint blockade. Leukapheresis was used to collect peripheral blood mononuclear cells, which were then purified with Ficoll-Paque and frozen in human serum with roughly 10% DMSO. Immediately after sorting, the purity of the sorted blood CD3+CD8+ cells was confirmed to be >98%, and DNA was then extracted.

Its CDR3 holds 14 amino acids, cysteine through phenylalanine. The kept DNA is CDR3 alone, 42 bases in frame from the first base. CDR1 and CDR2 are drawn from the germline V gene (reference sequence): SGHNT, YYREEE. Trimming takes 0 bases from V and 4 bases from J, and the germline ends sit 8 bases apart. The data stem from a study of sequential checkpoint blockade in melanoma (dated by TCRdb to 2018 to 2020). Regarding the study in general: In a 1:1 randomization, patients received either first-line nivolumab then ipilimumab (arm A) or ipilimumab then nivolumab (arm B). Maintenance nivolumab was given following each of the two trial sequences.

The immunoSEQ Assay was used to immunosequence TCRbeta CDR3 regions from genomic DNA. Prior to high-throughput sequencing, genomic DNA was amplified by bias-controlled multiplex PCR. The authors' analysis ran thus. To quantify the absolute abundance of each unique TCRbeta CDR3 region, the sequences were collapsed and filtered. Clonality was defined as 1 minus Pielou's evenness and was calculated using productive rearrangements only. A previously published method was used to identify clones with significantly greater frequencies in on-treatment samples than in baseline samples. TCRdb mirrors the immuneACCESS table, restricted to in-frame sequences. Some clones are absent from its copies; in checked studies, under half trace to an unresolved V gene, and the reason for the others is unknown. V and J calls plus clone size are reproduced from that table; the DNA served to infer D and trimming. The sample profile shows 30,000 or so clones; around 88% of them were found once. Of the sample, 22% falls within the top ten clones.

Overall study outcomes, separate from this receptor: The response-prediction model combining TCR metrics and mutation burden needs validation in larger, independent patient cohorts.

This chain joins TRBV5-4 to TRBJ2-1, with no D gene named confidently. The receptor's source is a human donor with melanoma. The sample in question was CD8+ T cells sorted from blood (inferred from file names), obtained from a patient given nivolumab and ipilimumab in sequence. In nucleotide form, the sequence is TGTGCCAGCAGCTTGGGGGCCGAGTACAATGAGCAGTTCTTC. The translation is CASSLGAEYNEQFF.